This T cell receptor beta chain came from a study of blood T cell repertoires in COVID-19. Study context: Specimens from acute and convalescent COVID-19 originated in the United States, Italy and Spain. From T cells, B-cell-depleted T cells, or PBMCs came the material, which was cDNA or gDNA.

Under the authors' procedure: The authors estimated nucleated cell counts from reference gene primer amplification. The data were produced by immunoSEQ multiplex PCR, yet TCRdb's version contains in-frame clones alone and is incomplete. The V and J calls and clone size are taken from that table; D and trimming were inferred from the DNA. The sample holds approximately 110,000 clones, about 93% seen once. V lost 8 bases and J 8 bases, leaving 10 bases between the germline ends. This CDR3 contains 11 residues. Germline V lookup: CDR1 SEHNR, CDR2 FQNEAQ (reference sequence). A Seattle source enrolled patients during active infection and followed them longitudinally.

What was sequenced was peripheral blood. The receptor was derived from a man aged 50 or older with COVID-19, enrolled during active disease. The V gene is TRBV7-9, the J gene TRBJ2-1; tentative D call: TRBD1 (6 bases). CDR3 loop: CASGKGDEQFF. The CDR3, as DNA: TGTGCCAGCGGTAAGGGGGATGAGCAGTTCTTC.